This T cell receptor (beta chain) is drawn from a study of human T cells and chemical hapten exposure. Overall study context: Patients additionally received therapeutic doses of diphenylcyclopropenone on the scalp once a week, and this continued throughout the roughly 26-week study.

Study outcomes and limitations: Expanded TCR counts at PT1 were positively correlated with the patch test score. While controls formed fewer of them, expanded TCRs formed significantly more large CDR3 similarity clusters.

Trimming pared 6 bases from V and 2 bases from J, leaving 13 bases between. The germline V gene encodes CDR1 SEHNR and CDR2 FQNEAQ (reference sequence). CDR3 length: 14 residues. As to time point: patch test 1, 2 weeks after DPC sensitization. Treatment meaning: therapeutic diphenylcyclopropenone sensitization with weekly scalp DPC. Concerning this clonotype: Its antigen is unknown.

As originally analysed: Sampled TCR counts reached a median of roughly 100,000 per sample, with values ranging from roughly 20,000 to 700,000. TCRdb used MiXCR to reprocess the RACE reads, holding one entry per CDR3 protein. What appears here as the V and J calls and clone size reflects TCRdb's work, not the paper's. This table has about 120,000 distinct CDR3 sequences, about 12% appearing once. The specimen was whole blood, collected in connection with sensitization to the hapten diphenylcyclopropenone (DPC). V gene TRBV7-9 combines with J gene TRBJ1-2, with TRBD1 as a possible D gene (5 bases). This TCR derives from a woman aged 45-60 years with alopecia areata. Some clones in this sample may be carry-over from other donors' samples. CDR3 sequence: CASSHRQLNYGYTF. The CDR3 DNA reads as TGTGCCAGCAGTCATAGACAGCTAAACTATGGCTACACCTTC.